The 32 T cell receptor beta chains presented below share a single source sample, sequenced in a study of OX40 agonist ivuxolimab in advanced cancers. Clones were sequenced by immunoSEQ multiplex PCR, and TCRdb holds only the in-frame ones, with some missing. The sample lists 77,000 or so clones, roughly 88% occurring once. The sequencing used CD4+ or CD8+ T cells sorted from blood, collected in a trial of the OX40 agonist ivuxolimab. The receptors were gathered from an adult with an advanced solid tumor such as melanoma, head and neck, liver or kidney cancer.

This clone occurred once. V usage is TRBV10-3 and J usage is TRBJ2-1; the match to TRBD2 covers 8 bases. CDR3 length: 15 residues. Germline V gene data show CDR1 as ENHRY and CDR2 as SYGVKD. J lost 9 bases, V lost 4 bases, and 11 bases had no gene match. The CDR3 loop reads CAISATEAGASEQFF. Written as DNA, the CDR3 is TGTGCCATCAGTGCTACAGAAGCGGGAGCAAGTGAGCAGTTCTTC.

V usage is TRBV5-5 and J usage is TRBJ2-5; the D gene is possibly TRBD2 (5 bases). The CDR3 consists of 16 residues. In germline, CDR1 is SGHKS, CDR2 YYEKEE (reference sequence). V lost 7 bases, J lost 4 bases, and 23 bases lay in between. CDR3 sequence: CASGVDRLGRGETQYF. As DNA, the CDR3 is TGTGCCAGCGGAGTGGATCGGCTAGGACGGGGAGAGACCCAGTACTTC.

The chain is built from TRBV21-1 and TRBJ1-1; TRBD1 reflects the table's D call only, with no check against the DNA. TRBV21-1 is a listed pseudogene. CDR3 length: 18 residues. CDR3 sequence (DNA): TGTGCCAGCAGCAATGGATCCCTCAGGCCCCTCAAGGACACTGAAGCTTTCTTT. It codes for CASSNGSLRPLKDTEAFF.

The rearrangement links TRBV2 to TRBJ1-2; the D is unclear. The CDR3 extends over 12 amino acids. The V end was cut by 2 bases, the J end by 4 bases, with 5 bases between. Germline V lookup: CDR1 SNHLY, CDR2 FYNNEI. CDR3 sequence reads: CASSEQVYGYTF. For the CDR3, the DNA is TGTGCCAGCAGTGAACAAGTCTATGGCTACACCTTC.

The chain employs TRBV7-9 and TRBJ1-2; D is unresolved. Trimming removed 1 base from V and 6 bases from J, with 9 bases in between. The CDR3 covers 13 residues. Per germline, CDR1 SEHNR and CDR2 FQNEAQ (reference sequence). The CDR3 reads CASSLDRGDGYTF. The CDR3 DNA reads as TGTGCCAGCAGCTTAGATAGAGGCGATGGCTACACCTTC.

This clone was counted a single time. This chain links TRBV18 with TRBJ1-2, with D perhaps matching TRBD1 (5 bases). Trimming left V 1 base short and J 8 bases short, with 14 bases between. The CDR3 sequence is 14 residues long. Germline CDR1 reads KGHSH; CDR2 reads LQKENI. The CDR3 spells CASSPQARERGYTF. The CDR3 DNA is TGTGCCAGCTCACCACAAGCCAGGGAAAGGGGCTACACCTTC.

The chain carries TRBV28 and TRBJ2-4; maybe TRBD1 (6 bases). Looked up from germline, CDR1 is MDHEN and CDR2 is SYDVKM. With 3 bases removed from V and 7 bases from J, the gap between germline ends came to 13 bases. CDR3 length equals 14 residues. The CDR3: CASSLGGGLNIQYF. The CDR3, as DNA: TGTGCCAGCAGTTTGGGTGGGGGCCTGAACATTCAGTACTTC.

The chain has TRBV30 and TRBJ1-3; D is possibly TRBD1 (6 bases). V was cut by 2 bases and J by 4 bases, with 12 bases left in between. Looked up from germline, CDR1 is GTSNPN and CDR2 is SVGIG (reference sequence). The CDR3 is made up of 14 amino acids. CDR3 protein: CAWSPRGRGNTIYF. For the CDR3, the DNA is TGTGCCTGGAGTCCCAGGGGAAGAGGAAACACCATATATTTT.

This clone was seen a handful of times. This chain joins TRBV2 and TRBJ1-1, with 8 bases identical to TRBD1. The CDR3 is 13 amino acids. V trimming: 2 bases; J trimming: 7 bases; junction bases outside the gene matches: 3. Germline V lookup: CDR1 SNHLY, CDR2 FYNNEI. The CDR3 nucleotides read TGTGCCAGCAGTGAACAGGGGGCAAGTGAAGCTTTCTTT. Protein: CASSEQGASEAFF.

This clone came up once. The J gene is TRBJ2-2, the V gene TRBV11-3, with 8 bases aligning to TRBD1. Trimming removed 5 bases from V and 7 bases from J; junction bases left unmatched: 6. The CDR3 runs 14 residues. Germline CDR1 and CDR2: SGHNT and YENEEA. DNA for the CDR3: TGTGCCAGCAGCCCACTTACAGGGGGCGGGGAGCTGTTTTTT. It yields the protein CASSPLTGGGELFF.

The chain is built from TRBV30 and TRBJ1-6; D is undetermined. The CDR3 consists of 15 residues. Germline V lookup: CDR1 GTSNPN, CDR2 SVGIG (reference sequence). Between the trimmed V and J ends, which lost 3 bases and 2 bases, there was a span of 11 bases. The CDR3 protein is CAWRGRSTYNSPLHF. The CDR3 DNA is TGTGCCTGGAGAGGGAGGAGCACCTATAATTCACCCCTCCACTTT. Combining the CDR3 with reference TRBV30 and TRBJ1-6 gives the whole variable domain SQTIHQWPATLVQPVGSPLSLECTVEGTSNPNLYWYRQAAGRGLQLLFYSVGIGQISSEVPQNLSASRPQDRQFILSSKKLLLSDSGFYLCAWRGRSTYNSPLHFGNGTRLTVT.

Only one count was recorded for this clone. The rearrangement uses TRBV27 and TRBJ2-5; possibly TRBD1 or TRBD2 for D (5 bases each). V was pared by 3 bases and J by 10 bases, with 15 bases between. This CDR3 has 13 residues. In germline, CDR1 is MNHEY, CDR2 SMNVEV (reference sequence). Written as DNA, the CDR3 is TGTGCCAGCAGTTTCGGGGCAGGCCAATTCCAGTACTTC. Its protein product is CASSFGAGQFQYF.

In nucleotides, the CDR3 is TGTGCCAGCAGCTACAGGGGAAGTCATGGCTACACCTTC. Protein: CASSYRGSHGYTF. The gene calls are TRBV2 and TRBJ1-2, with 7 bases identical to TRBD1. CDR1 and CDR2 from the germline V gene are SNHLY and FYNNEI. Trimming took 6 bases from V and 6 from J; bases not matched to a gene: 7. This CDR3 is 13 amino acids long.

The count of this clone is one. The chain employs TRBV28 and TRBJ1-6; D might be TRBD1 (5 bases). The V end was cut by 3 bases, the J end by 7 bases, with 13 bases between. The CDR3 totals 15 residues. Germline V gene data show CDR1 as MDHEN and CDR2 as SYDVKM. The CDR3 DNA sequence: TGTGCCAGCAGTTTCAGGGTTGGGGGGAATTCACCCCTCCACTTT. This encodes CASSFRVGGNSPLHF. Full variable domain (outside the CDR3, taken from reference TRBV28 and TRBJ1-6): DVKVTQSSRYLVKRTGEKVFLECVQDMDHENMFWYRQDPGLGLRLIYFSYDVKMKEKGDIPEGYSVSREKKERFSLILESASTNQTSMYLCASSFRVGGNSPLHFGNGTRLTVT.

The chain recombines TRBV10-3 with TRBJ2-1; 11 bases map to TRBD2. V lost 7 bases, J lost 5 bases, and 7 bases stayed unmatched. CDR3 length equals 15 residues. In germline, CDR1 is ENHRY, CDR2 SYGVKD. CDR3 in amino acids: CAINRLAGPNNEQFF. CDR3 nucleotides: TGTGCCATCAACAGACTAGCGGGACCGAACAATGAGCAGTTCTTC.

The V gene is TRBV28, the J gene TRBJ1-5; 8 bases align to TRBD1. CDR1 MDHEN and CDR2 SYDVKM come from the germline V gene. The CDR3 runs 15 residues. V lost 7 bases to trimming and J lost 0 bases; unmatched junction nucleotides: 5. The CDR3 DNA is TGTGCCAGCACCGGACAGGGCTTTAGCAATCAGCCCCAGCATTTT. It codes for CASTGQGFSNQPQHF.

The chain uses TRBV11-3 and TRBJ2-3, with a weak D call TRBD1 (5 bases). V was cut by 4 bases and J by 3 bases, with 11 bases left in between. The length of the CDR3 is 14 residues. Germline V lookup: CDR1 SGHNT, CDR2 YENEEA. The CDR3 region is CASSWGKRTDTQYF. The CDR3 DNA reads as TGTGCCAGCAGCTGGGGCAAGAGGACAGATACGCAGTATTTT.

The chain joins TRBV7-2 to TRBJ2-7; D not certain. CDR3 length: 13 amino acids. The germline gives CDR1 SGHTA, CDR2 FQGNSA. V shed 5 bases and J shed 5 bases, with 13 bases lying between them. CDR3 bases: TGTGCCAGCAGCCCGTTGGTATCTCACGAGCAGTACTTC. It is translated as CASSPLVSHEQYF. Complete variable domain (other parts from reference TRBV7-2 and TRBJ2-7): GAGVSQSPSNKVTEKGKDVELRCDPISGHTALYWYRQSLGQGLEFLIYFQGNSAPDKSGLPSDRFSAERTGGSVSTLTIQRTQQEDSAVYLCASSPLVSHEQYFGPGTRLTVT.

The V call is TRBV2, the J call TRBJ2-5, with D unclear. Germline CDR1 reads SNHLY; CDR2 reads FYNNEI. The CDR3 consists of 13 residues. Trimming removed 5 bases from V and 2 bases from J, with 9 bases in between. CDR3 region: CASSRLWQETQYF. The CDR3 coding sequence is TGTGCCAGCAGTCGGTTGTGGCAAGAGACCCAGTACTTC. The complete variable domain, with remaining parts taken from reference TRBV2 and TRBJ2-5, reads EPEVTQTPSHQVTQMGQEVILRCVPISNHLYFYWYRQILGQKVEFLVSFYNNEISEKSEIFDDQFSVERPDGSNFTLKIRSTKLEDSAMYFCASSRLWQETQYFGPGTRLLVL.

The gene calls are TRBV28 and TRBJ2-5; D might be TRBD2 (6 bases). Germline CDR1 is MDHEN and CDR2 is SYDVKM. The V end was cut by 4 bases, the J end by 5 bases, with 11 bases between. The CDR3 totals 13 residues. For the CDR3, the DNA is TGTGCCAGCAGTTCAGGGACTTTGGAGACCCAGTACTTC. It codes for CASSSGTLETQYF.

The chain couples TRBV5-1 to TRBJ2-3; 10 bases are a match to TRBD2. J lost 4 bases, V lost 3 bases, and 11 bases had no gene match. The CDR3 totals 17 residues. The germline gives CDR1 SGHRS, CDR2 YFSETQ. The CDR3 reads CASSSQGGLAGADTQYF. CDR3 DNA sequence: TGCGCCAGCAGCTCTCAGGGCGGGCTAGCGGGAGCAGATACGCAGTATTTT.

This rearrangement joins TRBV28 to TRBJ1-2; D is unclear. The CDR3 spans 12 residues. Deletions cut 5 bases from V and 4 bases from J, with 8 bases between. Germline V gene sequence: CDR1 MDHEN, CDR2 SYDVKM. The CDR3: CASSADGYGYTF. The CDR3 DNA follows: TGTGCCAGCAGTGCCGACGGCTATGGCTACACCTTC.

This chain connects TRBV7-9 to TRBJ2-7; possible D gene TRBD2, 5 bases. Trimming took 2 bases from V and 2 from J, leaving 10 bases between them. Germline CDR1 reads SEHNR; CDR2 reads FQNEAQ (reference sequence). CDR3 length: 14 amino acids. The CDR3: CASSLNGEAYEQYF. Written as DNA, the CDR3 is TGTGCCAGCAGCTTAAACGGGGAAGCCTACGAGCAGTACTTC.

The J gene is TRBJ1-2, the V gene TRBV4-2; TRBD1 might be the D (5 bases). V was pared by 1 base and J by 4 bases, with 13 bases between. The CDR3 spans 15 residues. The germline V gene has CDR1 LGHNA and CDR2 YNFKEQ. The CDR3 protein is CASSQASAGIYGYTF. In DNA, the CDR3 is TGTGCCAGCAGCCAAGCATCGGCAGGGATCTATGGCTACACCTTC.

The chain is built from TRBV25-1 and TRBJ1-2; the D gene is possibly TRBD1 (5 bases). V lost 4 bases and J 2 bases, leaving 11 bases between the germline ends. The CDR3 runs 14 residues. In germline, CDR1 is MGHDK, CDR2 SYGVNS. The CDR3 spells CASSGGAFNYGYTF. The CDR3 DNA sequence: TGTGCCAGCAGTGGAGGGGCCTTCAACTATGGCTACACCTTC.

The V call is TRBV5-6, the J call TRBJ2-5; D not certain. CDR1 SGHDT and CDR2 YYEEEE come from the germline V gene. This CDR3 is built from 12 residues. V lost 1 base and J 5 bases, leaving 6 bases between the germline ends. Here the CDR3 DNA reads TGTGCCAGCAGCTTGAGGGCTGAGACCCAGTACTTC. Translated, it gives CASSLRAETQYF.

The J gene is TRBJ1-3, the V gene TRBV7-9; a possible D gene is TRBD1 (5 bases). Trimming removed 5 bases from V and 0 bases from J, with 11 bases in between. CDR1 and CDR2 (germline): SEHNR, FQNEAQ (reference sequence). The CDR3 consists of 15 residues. Here the CDR3 DNA reads TGTGCCAGCAGCCCCGGGGGGGGCTCTGGAAACACCATATATTTT. Its translation: CASSPGGGSGNTIYF.

The J gene is TRBJ1-4, the V gene TRBV7-9; D is ambiguous. The CDR3 loop spans 14 amino acids. The germline V gene has CDR1 SEHNR and CDR2 FQNEAQ (reference sequence). The V end was cut by 2 bases, the J end by 8 bases, with 12 bases between. The CDR3 DNA follows: TGTGCCAGCAGCTTAAGGTCACCCCTCGAAAAACTGTTTTTT. It yields the protein CASSLRSPLEKLFF.

The chain recombines TRBV5-6 with TRBJ1-4, with 10 bases fitting TRBD1. This CDR3 spans 16 amino acids. Looked up from germline, CDR1 is SGHDT and CDR2 is YYEEEE. The V and J ends lost 0 bases and 2 bases, in that order; junction bases with no gene match: 1. The CDR3 is CASSLGQGATNEKLFF. CDR3 DNA: TGTGCCAGCAGCTTGGGACAGGGGGCCACTAATGAAAAACTGTTTTTT.

The chain has TRBV6-1 and TRBJ2-2; D tentatively reads TRBD1 or TRBD2 (5 bases each). Germline V lookup: CDR1 MNHNS, CDR2 SASEGT. Trimming shortened V by 2 bases and J by 6 bases, and 7 bases separated the two germline ends. The CDR3 has 13 amino acids. Here the CDR3 DNA reads TGTGCCAGCAGTGAACTGGGGGCCGGGGAGCTGTTTTTT. It yields the protein CASSELGAGELFF.

V usage is TRBV18 and J usage is TRBJ2-2; TRBD1 or TRBD2 may be the D gene (7 bases each). Looked up from germline, CDR1 is KGHSH and CDR2 is LQKENI. The V end was cut by 1 base, the J end by 1 base, with 13 bases between. This CDR3 has 17 residues. The CDR3 region has the DNA TGTGCCAGCTCACCACAGGGAGGGGGCGAGAACACCGGGGAGCTGTTTTTT. This gives the protein CASSPQGGGENTGELFF.

This clone was seen once. In DNA, the CDR3 is TGTGCCAGCAGCGATGTCTCGACAGGGGGTAATTCACCCCTCCACTTT. Translation gives CASSDVSTGGNSPLHF. The V call is TRBV2, the J call TRBJ1-6; 9 positions agree with TRBD1. V lost 6 bases and J lost 6; bases outside the gene matches: 9. This CDR3 comprises 16 residues. Germline V gene sequence: CDR1 SNHLY, CDR2 FYNNEI.